What follows is one T cell receptor beta chain and its context. This sample is part of a study of blood T cell repertoires in COVID-19. Study in general: For recovered donors of Cohort 3, there were two negative PCRs, clearance, or symptom resolution.

Profiled with immunoSEQ multiplex PCR; TCRdb holds only in-frame clones, not every one. The sample comprises around 300,000 clones, approximately 90% of which are singletons, and 2% to 2.5% rests with the top ten. V dropped 0 bases and J dropped 7 bases, with 13 bases sitting between them. CDR1 is KGHSH, CDR2 LQKENI, per germline. The CDR3 length is 14 residues. This clonotype originated in an older woman in a cohort exposed to, infected with or recovered from COVID-19 (not recorded which). Sample: PBMCs or T cells enriched from blood (not recorded which). The J gene is TRBJ2-7, the V gene TRBV18; tentatively, D is TRBD2 (5 bases). The DNA of the CDR3 is TGTGCCAGCTCACCACCACGGGATGCTCGGGAGCAGTACTTC. Translating it yields CASSPPRDAREQYF.